This T cell receptor beta chain comes out of a study of cytomegalovirus exposure and HLA in healthy donors. Study conclusions and caveats: Among the CMV-associated chains, three were confirmed in vitro as specific for CMV antigens. The study put 150 to 200 TCR beta chains on its list as cytomegalovirus-associated.

The PCR had 60 Vbeta and 13 Jbeta primers. The method was immunoSEQ multiplex PCR; TCRdb's version includes in-frame clones alone and lacks a portion of them. Counted here are some 150,000 clones, 70% to 90% occurring once; the ten biggest clones make up 2% to 2.5%. As regards this clone: The antigen remains unidentified.

These donors counted as nominally healthy when sampled, but unrecorded immune exposures were likely. The CDR3 covers 13 residues. V dropped 4 bases and J dropped 6; count of bases not matched to a gene: 8. The germline gives CDR1 SQVTM, CDR2 ANQGSEA. The gene calls are TRBV29-1 and TRBJ2-7; 8 nucleotides match TRBD1. What was sequenced was PBMCs. The receptor was isolated from a woman between 18 and 30 years old in good health and CMV-seronegative. CDR3 protein: CSVVWTGQFEQYF. As DNA, the CDR3 is TGCAGCGTTGTTTGGACAGGGCAATTCGAGCAGTACTTC.